One and the same sample provided the 14 T cell receptor beta chains below, sequenced in a study of OX40 agonist ivuxolimab in advanced cancers. Repertoires were generated with immunoSEQ multiplex PCR, while TCRdb's copy carries only in-frame clones and drops some. The sample records tens of thousands of clones, about 95% being singletons. The starting material was CD4+ or CD8+ T cells sorted from blood, obtained in a trial of the OX40 agonist ivuxolimab. These receptors came from an adult with an advanced solid tumor such as melanoma, head and neck, liver or kidney cancer.

The chain uses TRBV7-9 and TRBJ2-5; TRBD2 agrees at 7 bases. CDR1 and CDR2 from the germline V gene are SEHNR and FQNEAQ (reference sequence). V lost 7 bases, J lost 9 bases, and 17 bases stayed unmatched. The length of the CDR3 is 15 residues. DNA of the CDR3: TGTGCCAGCACCCCACGGGCTAGCGGAGATGCGGCCCAGTACTTC. Translation gives CASTPRASGDAAQYF.

The chain employs TRBV10-3 and TRBJ2-1; no definite D call. The CDR3 runs 15 residues. Germline V lookup: CDR1 ENHRY, CDR2 SYGVKD. The ends were cut back, 2 bases at V and 6 bases at J, with 14 bases in the middle. CDR3 coding DNA: TGTGCCATCAGTGAGGTGGGTTCTCCAAGCAATGAGCAGTTCTTC. Translation: CAISEVGSPSNEQFF.

This clone has a single count. The rearrangement links TRBV5-6 to TRBJ2-7; 9 bases match TRBD2. J gave up 5 bases and V 5 bases, and 8 bases lay outside the gene matches. Germline CDR1 is SGHDT and CDR2 is YYEEEE. The CDR3 is made up of 14 amino acids. CDR3 sequence reads: CASSTGTSIDEQYF. The CDR3 bases are TGTGCCAGCAGTACCGGGACTAGCATCGACGAGCAGTACTTC. Full variable domain (missing parts from reference TRBV5-6 and TRBJ2-7): DAGVTQSPTHLIKTRGQQVTLRCSPKSGHDTVSWYQQALGQGPQFIFQYYEEEERQRGNFPDRFSGHQFPNYSSELNVNALLLGDSALYLCASSTGTSIDEQYFGPGTRLTVT.

This clone was recorded only once. The V gene is TRBV5-1, the J gene TRBJ2-5; TRBD1 is a possible D gene (5 bases). Trimming took off 3 bases at V and 4 bases at J, with 22 bases between the two ends. CDR3 length: 17 residues. Germline V lookup: CDR1 SGHRS, CDR2 YFSETQ. This chain's CDR3 is CASSSPELVDRLETQYF. The CDR3 region has the DNA TGCGCCAGCAGCTCGCCGGAACTGGTAGACAGACTAGAGACCCAGTACTTC.

The chain recombines TRBV7-9 with TRBJ2-3; perhaps TRBD2 as D (5 bases). This CDR3 comprises 16 residues. In germline, CDR1 is SEHNR, CDR2 FQNEAQ (reference sequence). V lost 6 bases and J 0 bases, leaving 16 bases between the germline ends. The chain's CDR3 is CASSGSEGASTDTQYF. CDR3 coding DNA: TGTGCCAGCAGTGGATCTGAGGGTGCTAGCACAGATACGCAGTATTTT.

The chain combines TRBV6-6 with TRBJ1-1; tentatively, D is TRBD1 (6 bases). The CDR3 contains 13 residues. The germline V and J ends were trimmed by 6 bases and 0 bases, with 8 bases remaining between them. Looked up from germline, CDR1 is MNHNY and CDR2 is SVGAGI (reference sequence). The CDR3 nucleotides are TGTGCCAGCAGGCAGGGGATGAACACTGAAGCTTTCTTT. Translation: CASRQGMNTEAFF.

V and J are TRBV4-3 and TRBJ2-1, with D hard to call. CDR3 length equals 13 residues. V was clipped by 0 bases and J by 8 bases, with 8 bases between them. Per the germline V gene, CDR1 is LGHNA and CDR2 is YSLEER. The CDR3 loop is CASSQERWDEQFF. CDR3 bases: TGCGCCAGCAGCCAAGAAAGGTGGGATGAGCAGTTCTTC.

The rearrangement links TRBV7-9 to TRBJ1-1, with a possible D match to TRBD1 (5 bases). V lost 5 bases to trimming and J lost 10 bases, with 17 bases between them. The CDR3 covers 13 residues. Germline V gene lookup returns CDR1 SEHNR and CDR2 FQNEAQ (reference sequence). The CDR3 loop reads CASSPGRLDLAFF. In DNA, the CDR3 is TGTGCCAGCAGCCCGGGACGTCTGGATCTAGCTTTCTTT. The whole variable domain, remainder taken from reference TRBV7-9 and TRBJ1-1, is DTGVSQNPRHKITKRGQNVTFRCDPISEHNRLYWYRQTLGQGPEFLTYFQNEAQLEKSRLLSDRFSAERPKGSFSTLEIQRTEQGDSAMYLCASSPGRLDLAFFGQGTRLTVV.

The genes are TRBV6-1 and TRBJ2-1; D is unresolved. The CDR3 spans 13 residues. Germline V gene sequence: CDR1 MNHNS, CDR2 SASEGT. The V end lost 4 bases, the J end lost 5 bases, and 9 bases lay between the germline ends. The DNA for the CDR3 is TGTGCCAGCAGTGCTGTCCACAACAATGAGCAGTTCTTC. Encoded protein: CASSAVHNNEQFF.

This chain connects TRBV5-6 to TRBJ2-7; 8 bases are shared with TRBD1. The CDR3 consists of 14 residues. Germline loops: CDR1 SGHDT, CDR2 YYEEEE. The ends lost 4 bases at V and 2 bases at J; junction bases unmatched: 5. The CDR3 sequence is CASSPGTGPYEQYF. The CDR3 region has the DNA TGTGCCAGCAGCCCGGGGACAGGCCCCTACGAGCAGTACTTC.

This chain uses TRBV13 with TRBJ2-3; no clear D. The V and J ends lost 5 bases and 6 bases respectively, with 12 bases between them. The CDR3 is made up of 13 amino acids. Looked up from germline, CDR1 is PRHDT and CDR2 is FYEKMQ (reference sequence). CDR3 bases: TGTGCCAGCAGCCCGAGTAATTCCGATACGCAGTATTTT. It encodes CASSPSNSDTQYF. Together with reference TRBV13 and TRBJ2-3, the CDR3 gives the full variable domain: AAGVIQSPRHLIKEKRETATLKCYPIPRHDTVYWYQQGPGQDPQFLISFYEKMQSDKGSIPDRFSAQQFSDYHSELNMSSLELGDSALYFCASSPSNSDTQYFGPGTRLTVL.

The chain links TRBV9 to TRBJ2-3; D is possibly TRBD1 or TRBD2 (6 bases each). This CDR3 spans 16 amino acids. The germline CDR1 and CDR2 sequences are SGDLS and YYNGEE. Deletions cut 4 bases from V and 0 bases from J, with 15 bases between. The CDR3 sequence is CASSFQGSGSTDTQYF. The CDR3 DNA reads as TGTGCCAGCAGCTTCCAGGGGAGCGGGAGCACAGATACGCAGTATTTT.

The rearrangement uses TRBV9 and TRBJ2-5; tentative D call: TRBD1 (7 bases). CDR1 and CDR2 (germline): SGDLS, YYNGEE. CDR3 length equals 15 residues. Between the trimmed V and J ends, which lost 6 bases and 5 bases, there was a span of 20 bases. In nucleotides, the CDR3 is TGTGCCAGCACCAGAACTAATGCAGGGGGGGAGACCCAGTACTTC. The encoded protein is CASTRTNAGGETQYF.

The chain combines TRBV5-6 with TRBJ2-1, with 9 bases fitting TRBD2. V was pared by 4 bases and J by 0 bases, with 2 bases of the junction left unmatched. Per germline, CDR1 SGHDT and CDR2 YYEEEE. The CDR3 spans 15 residues. The CDR3, as DNA: TGTGCCAGCAGCCGTAGCGGGAGCTCCTACAATGAGCAGTTCTTC. This codes for CASSRSGSSYNEQFF.